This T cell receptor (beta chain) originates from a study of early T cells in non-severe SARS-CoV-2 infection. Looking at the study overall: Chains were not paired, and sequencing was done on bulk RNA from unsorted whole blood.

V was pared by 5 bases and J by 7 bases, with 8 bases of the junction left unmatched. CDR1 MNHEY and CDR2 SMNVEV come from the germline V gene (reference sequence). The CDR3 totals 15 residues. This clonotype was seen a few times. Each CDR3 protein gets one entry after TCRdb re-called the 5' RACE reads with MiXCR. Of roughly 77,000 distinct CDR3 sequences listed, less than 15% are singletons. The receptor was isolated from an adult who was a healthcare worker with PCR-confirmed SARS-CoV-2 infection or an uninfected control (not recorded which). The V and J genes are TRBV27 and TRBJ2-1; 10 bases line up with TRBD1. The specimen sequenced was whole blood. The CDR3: CASSAGQGVRNEQFF. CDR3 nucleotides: TGTGCCAGCAGTGCCGGACAGGGGGTGAGGAATGAGCAGTTCTTC.